Each of the 18 T cell receptor beta chains below was sequenced from the same sample in a study of blood T cell repertoires in COVID-19. Here immunoSEQ multiplex PCR was the method, and the copy in TCRdb shows in-frame clones only, minus some. Among about 250,000 clones, 70% to 90% were seen once, and the ten largest hold approximately 1.3%. The sequenced sample consisted of peripheral blood. These receptor sequences come from an elderly man with acute or convalescent COVID-19.

The V call is TRBV18, the J call TRBJ2-6, with 7 bases fitting TRBD2. The CDR3 is made up of 15 amino acids. V shed 6 bases, J shed 4 bases, and the junction held 6 bases outside the gene matches. Germline lookup yields CDR1 KGHSH and CDR2 LQKENI. The CDR3 DNA follows: TGTGCCAGCTCCAGGGCGGGGGACGGGGCCAACGTCCTGACTTTC. It yields the protein CASSRAGDGANVLTF.

V and J are TRBV6-5 and TRBJ2-7; TRBD2 is a possible D gene (6 bases). The CDR3 contains 13 residues. Germline V gene lookup returns CDR1 MNHEY and CDR2 SVGAGI. The ends were cut back, 5 bases at V and 0 bases at J, with 8 bases in the middle. The CDR3 DNA reads TGTGCCAGCAGTCGCGGGGACTCCTACGAGCAGTACTTC. Its translation is CASSRGDSYEQYF.

The chain combines TRBV5-4 with TRBJ1-1, with 8 bases matching TRBD1. J was trimmed by 5 bases and V by 3 bases; bases with no gene match: 6. CDR3 size: 14 residues. CDR1 and CDR2 (germline): SGHNT, YYREEE (reference sequence). The CDR3 here is CASSSGQGWTEAFF. The CDR3 nucleotides read TGTGCCAGCAGCTCCGGACAGGGTTGGACTGAAGCTTTCTTT.

The gene calls are TRBV20-1 and TRBJ1-5, with D maybe TRBD1 (5 bases). Trimming removed 6 bases at V and 12 bases at J, with 15 bases between. This CDR3 has 11 residues. Germline V CDR1 and CDR2: DFQATT, SNEGSKA (reference sequence). In DNA form, the CDR3 reads TGCAGTGCCCCATGGGGGGGGGTCCAGCATTTT. This translates into CSAPWGGVQHF.

This clone showed up just once. The chain is built from TRBV9 and TRBJ1-1; 10 positions match TRBD1. V was pared by 0 bases and J by 4 bases, with 12 bases of the junction left unmatched. The CDR3 length is 18 residues. Germline-derived CDR1 and CDR2 are SGDLS and YYNGEE. CDR3 sequence reads: CASSVATNLGQGTTEAFF. The CDR3 DNA sequence: TGTGCCAGCAGCGTAGCTACAAACCTGGGACAGGGGACCACTGAAGCTTTCTTT.

This CDR3 is CASSAQSGVGTDTQYF. CDR3 DNA: TGTGCCAGCAGCGCCCAGTCGGGAGTGGGCACAGATACGCAGTATTTT. The chain employs TRBV6-2 or TRBV6-3 and TRBJ2-3; TRBD2 might be the D (6 bases). The CDR3 totals 16 residues. Trimming removed 6 bases from V and 1 base from J, with 17 bases in between. From germline, CDR1 is MNHEY and CDR2 SVGEGT.

The chain has TRBV11-3 and TRBJ1-3; no clear D gene. With 0 bases removed from V and 4 bases from J, the gap between germline ends came to 7 bases. Looked up from germline, CDR1 is SGHNT and CDR2 is YENEEA. This CDR3 contains 14 residues. The CDR3 nucleotides read TGTGCCAGCAGCTTAGATTCAGTAGGAAACACCATATATTTT. Its translation is CASSLDSVGNTIYF.

The chain combines TRBV28 with TRBJ1-2, with a possible D match to TRBD1 (6 bases). Germline CDR1 is MDHEN and CDR2 is SYDVKM. CDR3 length: 12 residues. With 5 bases removed from V and 7 bases from J, the gap between germline ends came to 11 bases. The CDR3 coding sequence is TGTGCCAGCAGTACAGGGCGGAGTGGCTACACCTTC. Residues: CASSTGRSGYTF.

The gene calls are TRBV18 and TRBJ2-3; weak D call: TRBD1 (9 bases). V dropped 3 bases and J dropped 6 bases, with 19 bases sitting between them. CDR3 length: 16 amino acids. Germline V gene data show CDR1 as KGHSH and CDR2 as LQKENI. CDR3 amino acids: CASSPRGDRAEDTQYF. DNA for the CDR3: TGTGCCAGCTCACCGCGGGGGGACAGGGCAGAGGATACGCAGTATTTT.

This chain connects TRBV15 to TRBJ2-7; a possible D gene is TRBD1 (5 bases). This CDR3 spans 13 amino acids. Germline V gives CDR1 LNHNV, CDR2 YYDKDF (reference sequence). V gave up 3 bases and J gave up 6 bases, with 12 bases separating them. The CDR3 coding sequence is TGTGCCACCAGCAGGGAATGGACACCCGAGCAGTACTTC. This encodes CATSREWTPEQYF.

This clone was seen once. J is TRBJ2-2 and V is TRBV27; TRBD2 is a possible D gene (6 bases). Deletions cut 3 bases from V and 0 bases from J, with 11 bases between. This CDR3 spans 16 amino acids. CDR1 and CDR2 from the germline V gene are MNHEY and SMNVEV (reference sequence). This CDR3 is CASSFSGVANTGELFF. CDR3 nucleotides: TGTGCCAGCAGTTTTTCGGGGGTAGCGAACACCGGGGAGCTGTTTTTT.

The DNA for the CDR3 is TGCGCCAGCAGCCAGGGACAGGGGGCAGGCACTGAAGCTTTCTTT. Protein: CASSQGQGAGTEAFF. The chain carries TRBV5-1 and TRBJ1-1; 12 positions agree with TRBD1. With 4 bases clipped from V and 4 bases from J, the junction kept 5 bases outside the gene matches. CDR3 length equals 15 residues. Germline CDR1 and CDR2: SGHRS and YFSETQ. The variable domain in full, completed from reference TRBV5-1 and TRBJ1-1, reads KAGVTQTPRYLIKTRGQQVTLSCSPISGHRSVSWYQQTPGQGLQFLFEYFSETQRNKGNFPGRFSGRQFSNSRSEMNVSTLELGDSALYLCASSQGQGAGTEAFFGQGTRLTVV.

The genes are TRBV4-3 and TRBJ2-7; tentatively, D is TRBD1 (6 bases). Trimming left V 5 bases short and J 5 bases short, with 13 bases between. Germline CDR1 LGHNA, CDR2 YSLEER. The CDR3 is made up of 13 amino acids. CDR3: CASSARQVDEQYF. DNA of the CDR3: TGCGCCAGCAGCGCCCGACAGGTCGACGAGCAGTACTTC.

The V call is TRBV6-5, the J call TRBJ1-2; TRBD1 agrees at 7 bases. Trimming removed 6 bases from V and 6 bases from J; junction bases left unmatched: 13. The length of the CDR3 is 15 residues. Germline CDR1 and CDR2: MNHEY and SVGAGI. CDR3 nucleotides: TGTGCCAGCAGACAGGCACGGACAGGAGGGAATGGCTACACCTTC. Translating it yields CASRQARTGGNGYTF.

The genes are TRBV28 and TRBJ2-2, with 7 bases identical to TRBD1. Trimming removed 7 bases from V and 8 bases from J; junction bases left unmatched: 7. Germline CDR1 reads MDHEN; CDR2 reads SYDVKM. This CDR3 is built from 13 residues. The CDR3 DNA sequence: TGTGCCAGCACTTACAGGGGATATGGGGAGCTGTTTTTT. This encodes CASTYRGYGELFF.

J is TRBJ2-5 and V is TRBV6-5; a weak D match, TRBD1 (5 bases). V was cut by 6 bases and J by 2 bases, with 13 bases left in between. The CDR3 loop spans 14 amino acids. Germline V CDR1 and CDR2: MNHEY, SVGAGI. CDR3 DNA: TGTGCCAGCAGATTGACAGTGTCGCAAGAGACCCAGTACTTC. It translates to CASRLTVSQETQYF.

V usage is TRBV10-3 and J usage is TRBJ2-1; D remains ambiguous. Between the trimmed V and J ends, which lost 4 bases and 6 bases, there was a span of 4 bases. From germline, CDR1 is ENHRY and CDR2 SYGVKD. This CDR3 contains 11 residues. The CDR3 sequence: CAISVLNEQFF. The CDR3 region has the DNA TGTGCCATCAGTGTTCTCAATGAGCAGTTCTTC.

The chain has TRBV25-1 and TRBJ2-1; 10 nucleotides align to TRBD2. J was trimmed by 8 bases and V by 5 bases; bases with no gene match: 6. Germline V gives CDR1 MGHDK, CDR2 SYGVNS. The CDR3 contains 14 residues. The CDR3 loop reads CASSKAGGYDEQFF. CDR3 in DNA: TGTGCCAGCAGTAAAGCGGGGGGGTACGATGAGCAGTTCTTC.